The present T cell receptor (beta chain) was sequenced within a study of CD8 T cells in ankylosing spondylitis (dated by TCRdb to 2017 to 2019). A note on the overall study: The study profiled T cell receptor beta repertoires in healthy donors and ankylosing spondylitis patients to find disease-linked TCR variants. The full study cohort comprised around 23 ankylosing spondylitis patients and about a hundred healthy donors. Peripheral blood was sampled, and synovial fluid was also collected from ankylosing spondylitis patients. What the work shows at the level of the full study, not this receptor alone: The disease-linked clones had a CD8+ phenotype and were found at relatively low frequencies in peripheral blood. Some motif variants had previously been reported in the synovial fluid and blood of reactive arthritis patients, which suggests shared mechanisms of disease initiation. Blood from ankylosing spondylitis patients appeared to be characterized by a TCR beta motif made up of about 8 highly homologous amino acid variants. The disease-linked clones were reported to be significantly enriched in matched synovial fluid samples from ankylosing spondylitis patients.

The reads were generated on an Illumina HiSeq 2500. Quantitative 5'-RACE with molecular barcodes was used to prepare TCR beta libraries. As for how the authors treated the data: A new computational method based on a probabilistic model of VDJ rearrangement was used to identify disease-linked TCR variants. TCRdb reprocessing: public reads trimmed at Q25 with fastp, clones called with MiXCR, in-frame beta chains kept. Rows are unified per CDR3 protein, each entry keeping the most common DNA and genes. The V and J calls were not made by the authors but by TCRdb's processing. The sample records some 200,000 distinct CDR3 sequences, about 13% of which are singletons. The top ten hold about 15% of the sample. CDR1 and CDR2 were assigned from the germline V gene as SNHLY and FYNNEI. V drops 9 bases and J drops 7 bases, leaving 25 bases in between. The CDR3 numbers 16 residues from cysteine through phenylalanine. CDR3 DNA is the only sequence kept; it has 48 bases, read in frame from the first base.

This clonotype was observed at least ten times. What antigen it recognizes has not been identified. No qualities accompany the bases; no much larger clone lies one base away. Sequences were obtained from blood, either unsorted or a sorted T cell fraction (not recorded which). The rearranged segments are TRBV2 and TRBJ2-1; the D gene lacks a confident call. This TCR was recovered from a male donor with ankylosing spondylitis or in good health (not recorded which). The DNA sequence follows: TGTGCCAGTCTGACCTACACGGACGAGCCGAGGAATGAGCAGTTCTTC. This yields the protein CASLTYTDEPRNEQFF.